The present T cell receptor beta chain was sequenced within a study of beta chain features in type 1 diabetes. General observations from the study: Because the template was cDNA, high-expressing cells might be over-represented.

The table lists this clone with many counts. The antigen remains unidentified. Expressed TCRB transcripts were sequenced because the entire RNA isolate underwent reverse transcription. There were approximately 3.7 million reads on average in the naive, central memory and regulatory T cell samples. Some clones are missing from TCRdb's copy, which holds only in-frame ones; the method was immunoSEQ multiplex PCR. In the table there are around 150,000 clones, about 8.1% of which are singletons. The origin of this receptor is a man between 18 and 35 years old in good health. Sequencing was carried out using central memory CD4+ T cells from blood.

Written as DNA, the CDR3 is TGTGCCAGCTCACGGGAGGGGTCGGCTACGCAGTATTTT. The encoded protein is CASSREGSATQYF. The rearrangement uses TRBV18 and TRBJ2-3; 7 positions match TRBD2. J was trimmed by 8 bases and V by 4 bases; bases with no gene match: 6. The CDR3 extends over 13 amino acids. From germline, CDR1 is KGHSH and CDR2 LQKENI.